The present TCR beta chain was sequenced within a study of shared clonotypes between healthy human individuals. From germline, CDR1 is SQVTM and CDR2 ANQGSEA. Between the trimmed V and J ends, which lost 3 bases and 4 bases, there was a span of 9 bases. The CDR3 consists of 13 residues. TCRdb keeps only in-frame clones here, not all; method: immunoSEQ multiplex PCR. This sample has 2 million to 3 million clones, with over 85% found just once. Material: naive CD4+ T cells from PBMCs. The sample's subset: CD45RA+ positively selected. The rearrangement joins TRBV29-1 to TRBJ2-2; D is perhaps TRBD2 (5 bases). This TCR was sampled from a man aged 18 to 30 in good health. Some clones in this sample may be carry-over from other donors' samples. The chain's CDR3 is CSVEEAVTGELFF. Written as DNA, the CDR3 is TGCAGCGTTGAGGAGGCGGTCACCGGGGAGCTGTTTTTT.